Listed below are T cell receptor beta chains from one sample, sequenced in a study of T cells after yellow fever vaccination. A single record per CDR3 protein comes from TCRdb applying MiXCR to the 5' RACE reads. The data hold 350,000 to 450,000 distinct CDR3 sequences, with around 20% observed a single time. The sequencing here drew on PBMCs, taken before the yellow fever booster vaccination. These receptor sequences come from a man aged 18 to 30 who received the YFV17D yellow fever vaccine. CDR3s include the opening cysteine and the closing phenylalanine or tryptophan. The D gene is left open where the match is weak. Some rows have no size entry. The others give once, few or many, or a class for an expanded clone.

j_call,clone_size,d_call,v_call,cdr3_nt,cdr3_aa
TRBJ1-1,NA,NA,TRBV7-9,TGTGCCAGCAGCCCCCCGGGGGGACCCACTGAAGCTTTCTTT,CASSPPGGPTEAFF
TRBJ2-7,few,NA,TRBV5-1,TGCGCCAGCATGTCAATCGGCAGCTCCTACGAGCAGTACTTC,CASMSIGSSYEQYF
TRBJ1-2,once,NA,TRBV10-3,TGTGCCATCGGTCCGGCCCTGGGTAACTATGGCTACACCTTC,CAIGPALGNYGYTF
TRBJ2-1,NA,NA,TRBV11-3,TGTGCCAGCAGCGCCAGACGGGGTAGCTCCTACAATGAGCAGTTCTTC,CASSARRGSSYNEQFF
TRBJ2-2,NA,NA,TRBV12-5,TGTGCTAGTGGTCCAGGCCGTTTTAGTAGACACAGGGAGCTGTTTTTT,CASGPGRFSRHRELFF
TRBJ2-7,NA,TRBD2,TRBV6-5,TGTGCCAGCAGAACTAGCGGGGGGGACTCCTACGAGCAGTACTTC,CASRTSGGDSYEQYF
TRBJ1-2,many,NA,TRBV7-9,TGTGCCAGCAGCTTAGAGTTGGTGGCCTACTATGGCTACACCTTC,CASSLELVAYYGYTF
TRBJ2-1,many,NA,TRBV20-1,TGCAGTGCTAGACCGACCGTCCCCCACAATGAGCAGTTCTTC,CSARPTVPHNEQFF
TRBJ2-1,NA,NA,TRBV6-2/TRBV6-3,TGTGCCAGCAGTTACCGGCTATACAATGAGCAGTTCTTC,CASSYRLYNEQFF
TRBJ1-6,NA,NA,TRBV5-4,TGTGCCAGCAGCTCCAACAGGGAGGGGAATTCACCCCTCCACTTT,CASSSNREGNSPLHF
TRBJ2-5,NA,NA,TRBV28,TGTGCCAGCAGTTCCTGGGTAGAGACCCAGTACTTC,CASSSWVETQYF
TRBJ2-7,NA,TRBD2,TRBV4-1,TGCGCCAGCAGCCAGGGGGGGGGACGTCGCCCCTACGAGCAGTACTTC,CASSQGGGRRPYEQYF
TRBJ1-1,few,NA,TRBV29-1,TGCAGCGGCGTACTGTACACTGAAGCTTTCTTT,CSGVLYTEAFF
TRBJ1-4,NA,NA,TRBV6-5,TGTGCCAGCAGTTACTCTTCAGAAGACACGTCTAATGAAAAACTGTTTTTT,CASSYSSEDTSNEKLFF
TRBJ1-4,NA,TRBD1,TRBV18,TGTGCCAGCTCACCACCAACAGGGGGGAAACTGTTTTTT,CASSPPTGGKLFF
TRBJ2-7,NA,NA,TRBV7-9,TGTGCCAGCAGCTTAAGGCACGAGCAGTACTTC,CASSLRHEQYF
TRBJ2-3,few,TRBD1,TRBV12-3/TRBV12-4,TGTGCCAGCAGTTTTGGGTTTGGAGGACAGGGGGATACGCAGTATTTT,CASSFGFGGQGDTQYF
TRBJ1-1,NA,NA,TRBV5-5,TGTGCCATCAGTGGGCGGGGCCTCACTGAAGCTTTCTTT,CAISGRGLTEAFF
TRBJ2-3,few,TRBD2,TRBV6-4,TGTGCCAGCAGTAAAACTAGCGGGGGGACCGCAGATACGCAGTATTTT,CASSKTSGGTADTQYF
TRBJ1-4,NA,NA,TRBV13,TGTGCCAGCAGCCCGCGACCCCTCGCTAATGAAAAACTGTTTTTT,CASSPRPLANEKLFF
TRBJ2-5,few,TRBD2,TRBV4-2,TGTGCCAGCAGCCAAGTCCAACGGGGGGGCCAAGAGACCCAGTACTTC,CASSQVQRGGQETQYF
TRBJ2-3,NA,NA,TRBV4-3,TGCGCCAGCAGCCAAGATCGAACCAACAAGGGAGATACGCAGTATTTT,CASSQDRTNKGDTQYF
TRBJ2-1,NA,TRBD2,TRBV9,TGTGCCAGCAGCGCCTCATTTGAGCGGGGGGGCCGAGCGGGTGAGCAGTTCTTC,CASSASFERGGRAGEQFF
TRBJ1-2,NA,NA,TRBV5-1,TGCGCCAGCAGCTTGGATACACCCATGCCTCATGGCTACACCTTC,CASSLDTPMPHGYTF
TRBJ1-1,many,TRBD1,TRBV7-6,TGTGCCAGCAGCTGGAAGACAGGGCCGGGCACTGAAGCTTTCTTT,CASSWKTGPGTEAFF
TRBJ2-3,few,NA,TRBV28,TGTGCCAGCAGTTTTTCTTCCGCCATAGTCCCGGATACGCAGTATTTT,CASSFSSAIVPDTQYF
TRBJ2-7,few,TRBD1,TRBV11-2,TGTGCCAGCAGCTTCGAACAGGGGGCATACGAGCAGTACTTC,CASSFEQGAYEQYF
TRBJ2-3,few,NA,TRBV20-1,TGCAGTGCTAGAGAAGGACCATTAAGCGGGGATACGCAGTATTTT,CSAREGPLSGDTQYF
TRBJ2-5,NA,TRBD1,TRBV20-1,TGCAGTGGCGATTCCGGGACAGCCTACCAAGAGACCCAGTACTTC,CSGDSGTAYQETQYF
TRBJ1-2,many,NA,TRBV4-3,TGCGCCAGCAGCCAAGGTCATGGGGTTTTCTATGGCTACACCTTC,CASSQGHGVFYGYTF
TRBJ2-5,few,TRBD1,TRBV5-6,TGTGCCAGCAGCTTCCGGGACAGGGCTCAAGACGCCCAGTACTTC,CASSFRDRAQDAQYF
TRBJ2-3,few,NA,TRBV9,TGTGCCAGCAGCGTAGTGGACAGTTACACAGATACGCAGTATTTT,CASSVVDSYTDTQYF
TRBJ2-5,many,NA,TRBV5-1,TGTGCCAGCAGCTTAGCCCTCCAAGAGACCCAGTACTTC,CASSLALQETQYF
TRBJ2-2,NA,TRBD1,TRBV6-5,TGTGCCAGCAGTACCACCGGGACAGGCCCTAGGGAGCTGTTTTTT,CASSTTGTGPRELFF
TRBJ2-5,NA,TRBD1,TRBV14,TGTGCCAGCAGCCATGCCGGGACAGGAATATTAGAGACCCAGTACTTC,CASSHAGTGILETQYF
TRBJ1-2,NA,TRBD1,TRBV6-6,TGTGCCAGCAGTAGGGGGACAGGGCTTTATGGCTACACCTTC,CASSRGTGLYGYTF
TRBJ1-5,NA,NA,TRBV20-1,TGCAGTGCTAGGTTGGCAGGCATGGATAGCAATCAGCCCCAGCATTTT,CSARLAGMDSNQPQHF
TRBJ1-4,NA,NA,TRBV5-1,TGCGCCAGCAGCCGAGGGACGTATGAAAAACTGTTTTTT,CASSRGTYEKLFF
TRBJ2-2,NA,TRBD2,TRBV5-1,TGCGCCAGCAGCCTAGGACTAGTCTCCGGGGAGCTGTTTTTT,CASSLGLVSGELFF
TRBJ2-1,few,NA,TRBV11-2,TGTGCCAGCAGCTTAGACCCACCCTCCTACAATGAGCAGTTCTTC,CASSLDPPSYNEQFF
TRBJ1-1,NA,NA,TRBV4-1,TGCGCCAGCAGCCAGATACCGGGGGACACTGAAGCTTTCTTT,CASSQIPGDTEAFF
TRBJ2-1,NA,NA,TRBV6-5,TGTGCCAGCAGGGCGGGGAATGAGCAGTTCTTC,CASRAGNEQFF
TRBJ1-2,once,NA,TRBV12-3/TRBV12-4,TGTGCCAGCAGTTTAAGTGGACACAATGGCTACACCTTC,CASSLSGHNGYTF
TRBJ1-6,NA,NA,TRBV6-5,TGTGCCAGCACCGCCCGGGGGGGGACACCCCTCCACTTT,CASTARGGTPLHF
TRBJ2-2,few,NA,TRBV12-3/TRBV12-4,TGTGCCAGCAGAGGGGCCGGCACCGGGGAGCTGTTTTTT,CASRGAGTGELFF